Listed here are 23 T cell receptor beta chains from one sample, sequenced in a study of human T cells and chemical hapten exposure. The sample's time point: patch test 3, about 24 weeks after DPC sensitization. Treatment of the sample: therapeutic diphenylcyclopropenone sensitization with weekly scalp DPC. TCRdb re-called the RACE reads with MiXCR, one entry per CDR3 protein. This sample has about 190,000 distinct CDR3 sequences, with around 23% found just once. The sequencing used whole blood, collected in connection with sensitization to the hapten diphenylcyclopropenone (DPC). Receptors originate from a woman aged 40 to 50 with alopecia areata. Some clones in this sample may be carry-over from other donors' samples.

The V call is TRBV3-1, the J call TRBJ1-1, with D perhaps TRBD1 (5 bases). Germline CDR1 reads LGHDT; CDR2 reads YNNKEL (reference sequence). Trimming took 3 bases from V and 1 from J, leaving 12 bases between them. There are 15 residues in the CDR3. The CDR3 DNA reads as TGTGCCAGCAGCCATCCCGGGACTCCGAACACTGAAGCTTTCTTT. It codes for CASSHPGTPNTEAFF.

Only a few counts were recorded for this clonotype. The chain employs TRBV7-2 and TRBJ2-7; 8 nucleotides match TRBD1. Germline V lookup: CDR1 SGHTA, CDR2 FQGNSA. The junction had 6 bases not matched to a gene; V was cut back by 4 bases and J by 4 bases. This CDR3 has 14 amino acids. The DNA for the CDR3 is TGTGCCAGCAGCTCCGGACAGGGTCAATACGAGCAGTACTTC. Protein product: CASSSGQGQYEQYF.

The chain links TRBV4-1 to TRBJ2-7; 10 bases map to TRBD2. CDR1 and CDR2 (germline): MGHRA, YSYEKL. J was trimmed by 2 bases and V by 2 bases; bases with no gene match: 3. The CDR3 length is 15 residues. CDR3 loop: CASSQRTSGTYEQYF. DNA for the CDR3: TGCGCCAGCAGCCAACGGACTAGCGGAACCTACGAGCAGTACTTC.

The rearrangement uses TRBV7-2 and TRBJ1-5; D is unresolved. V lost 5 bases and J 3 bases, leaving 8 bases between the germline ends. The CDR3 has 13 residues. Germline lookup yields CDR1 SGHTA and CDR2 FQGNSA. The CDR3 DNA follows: TGTGCCAGCAGCCCAACGGCCAATCAGCCCCAGCATTTT. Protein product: CASSPTANQPQHF.

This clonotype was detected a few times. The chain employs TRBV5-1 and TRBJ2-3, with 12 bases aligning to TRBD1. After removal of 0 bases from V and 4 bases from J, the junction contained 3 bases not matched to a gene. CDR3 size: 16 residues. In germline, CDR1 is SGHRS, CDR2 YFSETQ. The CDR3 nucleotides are TGCGCCAGCAGCTTGGACGGGACAGGGGGCCCAGATACGCAGTATTTT. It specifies CASSLDGTGGPDTQYF.

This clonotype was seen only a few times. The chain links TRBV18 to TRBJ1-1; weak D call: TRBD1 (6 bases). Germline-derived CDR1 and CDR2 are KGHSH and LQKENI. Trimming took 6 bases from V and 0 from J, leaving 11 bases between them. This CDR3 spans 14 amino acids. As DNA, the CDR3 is TGTGCCAGCTCCGCAGGGGTAGTGAACACTGAAGCTTTCTTT. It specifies CASSAGVVNTEAFF.

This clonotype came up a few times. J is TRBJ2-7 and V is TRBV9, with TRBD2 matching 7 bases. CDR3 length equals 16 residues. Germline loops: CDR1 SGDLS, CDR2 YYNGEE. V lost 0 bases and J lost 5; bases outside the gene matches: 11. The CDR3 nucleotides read TGTGCCAGCAGCGTAGTCGGGGGAGGGCCTTCCGACGAGCAGTACTTC. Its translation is CASSVVGGGPSDEQYF.

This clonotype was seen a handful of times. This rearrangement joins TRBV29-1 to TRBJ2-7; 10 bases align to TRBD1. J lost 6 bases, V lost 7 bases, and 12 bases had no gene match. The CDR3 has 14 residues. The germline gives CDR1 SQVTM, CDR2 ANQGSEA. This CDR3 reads CSGQTGTGVSEQYF. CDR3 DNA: TGCAGCGGTCAAACCGGGACAGGGGTATCCGAGCAGTACTTC.

The CDR3 DNA reads TGTGCCATCAGTGAGTTTGCAGCCGGGGTTGGGGCCAACGTCCTGACTTTC. Protein: CAISEFAAGVGANVLTF. The genes are TRBV10-3 and TRBJ2-6; D perhaps matches TRBD2 (5 bases). There are 17 residues in the CDR3. CDR1 is ENHRY and CDR2 is SYGVKD in the germline V gene. Trimming stripped 1 base from V and 3 bases from J, with 13 bases between.

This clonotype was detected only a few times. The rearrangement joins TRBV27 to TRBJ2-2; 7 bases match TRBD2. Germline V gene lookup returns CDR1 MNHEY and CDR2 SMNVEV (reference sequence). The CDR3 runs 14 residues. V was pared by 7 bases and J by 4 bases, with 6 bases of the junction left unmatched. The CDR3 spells CASKAGAGTGELFF. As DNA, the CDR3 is TGTGCCAGCAAGGCGGGAGCGGGCACCGGGGAGCTGTTTTTT.

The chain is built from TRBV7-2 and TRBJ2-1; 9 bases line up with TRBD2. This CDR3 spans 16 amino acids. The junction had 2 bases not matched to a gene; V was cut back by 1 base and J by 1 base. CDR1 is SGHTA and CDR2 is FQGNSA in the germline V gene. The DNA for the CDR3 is TGTGCCAGCAGCTTAGTAGCGGGAGAGTCCTACAATGAGCAGTTCTTC. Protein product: CASSLVAGESYNEQFF.

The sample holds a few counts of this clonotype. CDR3 DNA: TGTGCCAGCAGAACCGGGACAGGCCTCAATGAGCAGTTCTTC. Its protein product is CASRTGTGLNEQFF. The rearrangement joins TRBV7-2 to TRBJ2-1; 8 bases align to TRBD1. The CDR3 loop spans 14 amino acids. The V segment lost 6 bases and the J segment 6 bases; nucleotides outside the gene matches: 7. The germline CDR1 and CDR2 sequences are SGHTA and FQGNSA.

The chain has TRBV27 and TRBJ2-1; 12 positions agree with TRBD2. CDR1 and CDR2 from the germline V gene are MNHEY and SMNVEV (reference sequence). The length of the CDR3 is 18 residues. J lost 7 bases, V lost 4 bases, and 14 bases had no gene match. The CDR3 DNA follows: TGTGCCAGCAGTTGGAGACTAGCGGGGGCGACGCAGAGGAATGAGCAGTTCTTC. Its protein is CASSWRLAGATQRNEQFF.

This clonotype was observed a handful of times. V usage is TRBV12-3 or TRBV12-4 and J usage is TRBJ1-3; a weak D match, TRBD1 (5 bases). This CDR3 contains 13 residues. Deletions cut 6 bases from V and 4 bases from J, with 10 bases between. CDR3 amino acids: CASSLGVGNTIYF. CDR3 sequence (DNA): TGTGCCAGCAGCCTAGGGGTGGGAAACACCATATATTTT.

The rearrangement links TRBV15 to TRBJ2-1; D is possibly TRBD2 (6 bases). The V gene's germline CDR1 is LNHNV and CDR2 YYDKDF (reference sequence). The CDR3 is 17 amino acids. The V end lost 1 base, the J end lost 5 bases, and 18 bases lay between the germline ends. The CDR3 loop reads CATSRGVPGLSNNEQFF. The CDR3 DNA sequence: TGTGCCACCAGCAGAGGCGTCCCGGGACTTTCCAACAATGAGCAGTTCTTC.

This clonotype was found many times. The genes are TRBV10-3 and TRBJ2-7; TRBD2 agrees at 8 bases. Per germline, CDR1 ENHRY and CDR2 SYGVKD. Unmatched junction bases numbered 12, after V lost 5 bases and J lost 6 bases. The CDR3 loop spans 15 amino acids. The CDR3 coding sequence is TGTGCCATCAGTCAACCCCCACGGGAGGGCCTCGAGCAGTACTTC. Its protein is CAISQPPREGLEQYF.

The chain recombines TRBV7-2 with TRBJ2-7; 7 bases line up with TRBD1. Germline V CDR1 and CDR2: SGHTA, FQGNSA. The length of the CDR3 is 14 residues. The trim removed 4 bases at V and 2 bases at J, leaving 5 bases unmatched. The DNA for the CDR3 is TGTGCCAGCAGCTACCAGGGGGTCGCCTACGAGCAGTACTTC. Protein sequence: CASSYQGVAYEQYF.

The chain's CDR3 is CASSPPSNQPQHF. The CDR3 DNA follows: TGTGCCAGCAGTCCCCCGTCAAATCAGCCCCAGCATTTT. The V and J genes are TRBV12-3 or TRBV12-4 and TRBJ1-5, with no clear D. This CDR3 has 13 residues. V lost 5 bases, J lost 4 bases, and 9 bases lay in between.

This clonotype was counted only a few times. The CDR3 DNA follows: TGCAGCGTTGAAACGAGGCAGCGGTACAATGAGCAGTTCTTC. This sequence encodes CSVETRQRYNEQFF. The chain recombines TRBV29-1 with TRBJ2-1, with a possible D match to TRBD2 (5 bases). This CDR3 is built from 14 residues. Trimming removed 2 bases at V and 4 bases at J, with 12 bases between. Germline CDR1 reads SQVTM; CDR2 reads ANQGSEA.

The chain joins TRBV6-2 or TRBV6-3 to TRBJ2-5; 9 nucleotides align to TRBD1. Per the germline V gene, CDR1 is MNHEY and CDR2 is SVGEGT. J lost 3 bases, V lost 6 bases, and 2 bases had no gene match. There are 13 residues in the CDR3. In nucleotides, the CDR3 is TGTGCCAGCAGCCGGACAGGGGAAGAGACCCAGTACTTC. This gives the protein CASSRTGEETQYF.

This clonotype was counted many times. The CDR3 protein is CASSLPRQALDYGYTF. DNA for the CDR3: TGTGCCAGCAGCTTACCGAGACAGGCGCTAGACTATGGCTACACCTTC. The V gene is TRBV7-9, the J gene TRBJ1-2; TRBD1 is a possible D gene (6 bases). Germline V gene lookup returns CDR1 SEHNR and CDR2 FQNEAQ (reference sequence). The CDR3 contains 16 residues. V was shortened by 2 bases and J by 3 bases, with 16 bases between the two germline ends. Combining the CDR3 with reference TRBV7-9 and TRBJ1-2 gives the whole variable domain DTGVSQNPRHKITKRGQNVTFRCDPISEHNRLYWYRQTLGQGPEFLTYFQNEAQLEKSRLLSDRFSAERPKGSFSTLEIQRTEQGDSAMYLCASSLPRQALDYGYTFGSGTRLTVV.

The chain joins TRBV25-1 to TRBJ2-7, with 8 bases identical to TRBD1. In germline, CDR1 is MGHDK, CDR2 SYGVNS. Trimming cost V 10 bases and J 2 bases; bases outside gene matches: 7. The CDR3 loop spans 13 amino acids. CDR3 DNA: TGTGCCACCCCGGGACAGGTAACCTACGAGCAGTACTTC. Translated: CATPGQVTYEQYF.

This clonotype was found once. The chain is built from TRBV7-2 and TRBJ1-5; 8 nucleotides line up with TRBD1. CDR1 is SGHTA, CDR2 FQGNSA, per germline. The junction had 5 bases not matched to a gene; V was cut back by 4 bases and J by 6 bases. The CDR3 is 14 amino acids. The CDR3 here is CASSYDRGVQPQHF. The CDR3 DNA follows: TGTGCCAGCAGCTATGACAGGGGAGTTCAGCCCCAGCATTTT.